This passage covers 15 T cell receptor beta chains from one sample sequenced in a study of monozygotic twins with cystic fibrosis. The method was immunoSEQ multiplex PCR; TCRdb's version includes in-frame clones alone and lacks a portion of them. The table records approximately 14,000 clones, over 75% of them present only once. Source material: blood. These TCRs come from a boy aged 5-17 years with cystic fibrosis.

This chain uses TRBV30 with TRBJ2-7; 10 bases agree with TRBD1. Germline assignment: CDR1 GTSNPN and CDR2 SVGIG (reference sequence). This CDR3 region has 14 residues. Trimming took 5 bases from V and 2 from J; bases not matched to a gene: 6. The CDR3 DNA follows: TGTGCCTGGGGTCGACAGGGGGCTCCCTACGAGCAGTACTTC. Its protein is CAWGRQGAPYEQYF.

This clone has just a few counts. The rearrangement joins TRBV4-1 to TRBJ2-2, with 10 bases lining up with TRBD2. CDR1 MGHRA and CDR2 YSYEKL come from the germline V gene. The CDR3 contains 12 residues. V shed 4 bases, J shed 13 bases, and the junction held 3 bases outside the gene matches. The CDR3: CASSPSGSGLFF. Here the CDR3 DNA reads TGCGCCAGCAGCCCTAGCGGGAGTGGGCTGTTTTTT.

The V gene is TRBV11-2, the J gene TRBJ1-2; D not resolved. Germline V gene lookup returns CDR1 SGHAT and CDR2 FQNNGV. CDR3 length: 12 amino acids. The V gene lost 1 base and the J gene lost 2 bases, with 2 bases spanning the gap. The CDR3 is CASSLANYGYTF. The DNA for the CDR3 is TGTGCCAGCAGCTTAGCCAACTATGGCTACACCTTC. Complete variable domain (other parts from reference TRBV11-2 and TRBJ1-2): EAGVAQSPRYKIIEKRQSVAFWCNPISGHATLYWYQQILGQGPKLLIQFQNNGVVDDSQLPKDRFSAERLKGVDSTLKIQPAKLEDSAVYLCASSLANYGYTFGSGTRLTVV.

This chain links TRBV7-2 with TRBJ2-1, with 9 bases matching TRBD2. The CDR3 is made up of 13 amino acids. Unmatched junction bases numbered 5, after V lost 5 bases and J lost 9 bases. From germline, CDR1 is SGHTA and CDR2 FQGNSA. Written as DNA, the CDR3 is TGTGCCAGCAGCCTCAGGACTAGCGCTGAGCAGTTCTTC. The encoded protein is CASSLRTSAEQFF.

The genes are TRBV7-2 and TRBJ2-1, with 11 bases lining up with TRBD2. Germline assignment: CDR1 SGHTA and CDR2 FQGNSA. With V trimmed by 5 bases and J by 9 bases, 9 bases remained unmatched. The CDR3 is made up of 15 amino acids. The CDR3 sequence: CASSPGLADHSEQFF. As DNA, the CDR3 is TGTGCCAGCAGCCCGGGACTAGCGGACCACAGTGAGCAGTTCTTC. The full variable domain, rest sourced from reference TRBV7-2 and TRBJ2-1, is GAGVSQSPSNKVTEKGKDVELRCDPISGHTALYWYRQSLGQGLEFLIYFQGNSAPDKSGLPSDRFSAERTGGSVSTLTIQRTQQEDSAVYLCASSPGLADHSEQFFGPGTRLTVL.

The V call is TRBV18, the J call TRBJ2-5; TRBD1 might be the D (5 bases). The CDR3 is 15 residues long. Between the trimmed V and J ends, which lost 3 bases and 1 base, there was a span of 12 bases. Germline V gene data show CDR1 as KGHSH and CDR2 as LQKENI. CDR3 sequence (DNA): TGTGCCAGCTCACCGCGGCGGCAGGGCCAAGAGACCCAGTACTTC. This codes for CASSPRRQGQETQYF.

The J gene is TRBJ2-1, the V gene TRBV19, with no clear D. Trimming left V 7 bases short and J 1 base short, with 14 bases between. This CDR3 contains 15 residues. From germline, CDR1 is LNHDA and CDR2 SQIVND (reference sequence). In DNA form, the CDR3 reads TGTGCCAGTACCCTAGGGCAGCGATCCTACAATGAGCAGTTCTTC. Translating gives CASTLGQRSYNEQFF.

J is TRBJ2-3 and V is TRBV5-6, with a weak D call TRBD2 (6 bases). CDR3 length: 16 residues. The germline gives CDR1 SGHDT, CDR2 YYEEEE. Trimming removed 2 bases at V and 0 bases at J, with 13 bases between. DNA for the CDR3: TGTGCCAGCAGCTTTGTTGTTGCGGGGAGCACAGATACGCAGTATTTT. Translating it yields CASSFVVAGSTDTQYF.

V usage is TRBV7-3 and J usage is TRBJ2-3, with 11 positions matching TRBD2. J lost 3 bases, V lost 4 bases, and 0 bases had no gene match. This CDR3 is 14 amino acids long. CDR1 SGHTA and CDR2 FQGTGA come from the germline V gene. CDR3 residues: CASSWTSGTDTQYF. The CDR3 DNA reads TGTGCCAGCAGCTGGACTAGCGGGACAGATACGCAGTATTTT.

V usage is TRBV5-4 and J usage is TRBJ1-1; D is ambiguous. V lost 3 bases and J lost 2, with 11 bases in between. Germline CDR1 is SGHNT and CDR2 is YYREEE (reference sequence). The CDR3 has 14 residues. Written as DNA, the CDR3 is TGTGCCAGCAGCTCGCCCCGGATAAACACTGAAGCTTTCTTT. Translating gives CASSSPRINTEAFF.

The chain is built from TRBV5-1 and TRBJ2-1, with D perhaps TRBD1 (6 bases). CDR3 length: 15 residues. Deletions cut 4 bases from V and 1 base from J, with 12 bases between. CDR1 SGHRS and CDR2 YFSETQ come from the germline V gene. For the CDR3, the DNA is TGCGCCAGCAGCGTCTCAGGGGTATCCTACAATGAGCAGTTCTTC. Translation: CASSVSGVSYNEQFF.

The gene calls are TRBV29-1 and TRBJ2-2, with a tentative D call TRBD1 (5 bases). Germline V gives CDR1 SQVTM, CDR2 ANQGSEA. The CDR3 spans 12 residues. Trimming cost V 7 bases and J 2 bases, with 8 bases left between them. The CDR3 nucleotides read TGCAGCGCCCAGGGAAACACCGGGGAGCTGTTTTTT. It yields the protein CSAQGNTGELFF.

This chain connects TRBV7-9 to TRBJ1-4; D perhaps matches TRBD1 (6 bases). Trimming stripped 2 bases from V and 8 bases from J, with 12 bases between. Germline CDR1 is SEHNR and CDR2 is FQNEAQ (reference sequence). The CDR3 consists of 14 residues. The CDR3 DNA follows: TGTGCCAGCAGCTTACGGGGGGCAGGCGAAAAACTGTTTTTT. It yields the protein CASSLRGAGEKLFF.

In nucleotides, the CDR3 is TGTGCCAGCAGTTTCCGGGGGGACTCGGGTCAGCCCCAGCATTTT. Protein sequence: CASSFRGDSGQPQHF. The V gene is TRBV27, the J gene TRBJ1-5; D is possibly TRBD1 (5 bases). The CDR3 consists of 15 residues. CDR1 is MNHEY, CDR2 SMNVEV, per germline (reference sequence). Trimming pared 3 bases from V and 6 bases from J, leaving 15 bases between.

This chain joins TRBV6-1 and TRBJ1-4; a weak D match, TRBD1 (6 bases). In germline, CDR1 is MNHNS, CDR2 SASEGT. The CDR3 runs to 15 residues. Trimming took 2 bases from V and 3 from J, leaving 10 bases between them. The CDR3 coding sequence is TGTGCCAGCAGTGAAACGACAGGTTCTAATGAAAAACTGTTTTTT. It specifies CASSETTGSNEKLFF.